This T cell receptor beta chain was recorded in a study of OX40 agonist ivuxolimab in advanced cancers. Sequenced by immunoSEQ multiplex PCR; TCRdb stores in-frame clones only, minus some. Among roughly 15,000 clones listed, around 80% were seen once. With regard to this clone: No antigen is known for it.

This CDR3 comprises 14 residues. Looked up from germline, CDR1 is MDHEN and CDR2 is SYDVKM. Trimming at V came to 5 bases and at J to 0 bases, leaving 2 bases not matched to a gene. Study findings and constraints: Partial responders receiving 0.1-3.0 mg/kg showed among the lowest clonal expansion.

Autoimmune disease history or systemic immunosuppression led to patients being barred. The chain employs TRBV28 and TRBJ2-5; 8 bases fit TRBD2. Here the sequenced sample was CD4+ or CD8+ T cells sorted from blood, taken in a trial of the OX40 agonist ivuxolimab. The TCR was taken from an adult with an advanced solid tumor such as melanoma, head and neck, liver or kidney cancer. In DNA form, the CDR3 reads TGTGCCAGCAGTATTAGCGGGAACCAAGAGACCCAGTACTTC. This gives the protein CASSISGNQETQYF.